These T cell receptor beta chains were read from a single sample in a study of shared clonotypes between healthy human individuals. TCRdb keeps only in-frame clones here, not all; method: immunoSEQ multiplex PCR. This sample has about 960,000 clones, with approximately 80% found just once. Material for sequencing was memory CD4+ T cells sorted from blood. These receptor sequences come from a man aged 18 to 30 in good health. Both conserved end residues are part of each CDR3. D genes are given only for firm matches.

V,D,CDR3
TRBV2,.,CASSAIRGNSPLHF
TRBV9,.,CASSLRPVATEAFF
TRBV9,.,CASSEQQGFNNSPLHF
TRBV14,.,CASSQVYQRTGSDTQYF
TRBV18,.,CASSPRQGLGDTQYF
TRBV6-5,TRBD2,CASSDTSGAYNEQFF
TRBV30,.,CAWTPSGAGISYEQYF
TRBV25-1,.,CASSRGTTLAADTQYF
TRBV10-3,.,CAISVGGSNYGYTF
TRBV5-6,TRBD2,CASSFGTSGHNEQFF
TRBV7-9,TRBD1,CASSPQGGEQYF
TRBV29-1,TRBD1,CSVGQGGPAFF
TRBV5-1,.,CASSLGAVTEAFF
TRBV10-1,.,CASRDSLDTEAFF
TRBV7-2,TRBD2,CASSLVRLAGSTDTQYF
TRBV19,.,CASSMMEGRAGQPQHF
TRBV20-1,.,CSASPGNGYTF
TRBV30,TRBD1,CASGQATNEKLFF
TRBV7-8,.,CASSSTDHSSEQFF
TRBV6-5,.,CASKYRDESSYEQYF
TRBV18,TRBD2,CASSQGLAGGSTQETQYF
TRBV30,.,CAWSSGDVGTQYF
TRBV4-2,.,CASSQEGGGYTF
TRBV4-1,TRBD2,CASSQEIRTSGYNEQFF
TRBV2,TRBD2,CASISASGSTGELFF
TRBV11-2,.,CASIGGQHTGELFF
TRBV10-3,.,CAISVSSDSYEQYF
TRBV18,TRBD1,CASSPGQDQPQHF
TRBV2,TRBD1,CASSRLGQLVAGYTF
TRBV28,.,CATTRYSDEQYF
TRBV6-5,.,CASSYSLVEAKNIQYF
TRBV27,.,CASRARQGGEKLFF